Listed here are 30 T cell receptor beta chains from one sample, sequenced in a study of T cells in localized non-small cell lung cancer. This table comes from immunoSEQ multiplex PCR, and its TCRdb copy is limited to in-frame clones, with some not included. This sample has some 34,000 clones, with around 77% found just once. Specimen: peripheral blood, collected before any cancer treatment. These TCRs come from a male donor aged 60 or over with stage III squamous cell lung carcinoma.

The rearrangement joins TRBV4-1 to TRBJ1-1; TRBD1 matches at 10 bases. V lost 11 bases and J lost 7; bases outside the gene matches: 13. There are 14 residues in the CDR3. Looked up from germline, CDR1 is MGHRA and CDR2 is YSYEKL. For the CDR3, the DNA is TGCGCCGGGGGGACAGGGGCCCGACAGGGTGAAGCTTTCTTT. It translates to CAGGTGARQGEAFF.

V and J are TRBV7-2 and TRBJ2-7, with D possibly being TRBD1 or TRBD2 (6 bases each). The CDR3 extends over 11 amino acids. Germline CDR1 reads SGHTA; CDR2 reads FQGNSA. Trimming took off 4 bases at V and 9 bases at J, with 10 bases between the two ends. CDR3: CASSSRGVQYF. CDR3 nucleotides: TGTGCCAGCAGCTCAAGGGGGGTGCAGTACTTC.

The V call is TRBV19, the J call TRBJ2-7; a possible D gene is TRBD1 (6 bases). Trimming shortened V by 6 bases and J by 2 bases, and 8 bases separated the two germline ends. Germline V CDR1 and CDR2: LNHDA, SQIVND (reference sequence). The CDR3 is 12 residues long. The CDR3 region is CASRGQPYEQYF. The CDR3, as DNA: TGTGCCAGTAGAGGACAGCCCTACGAGCAGTACTTC. The full variable domain, completed using reference TRBV19 and TRBJ2-7, is DGGITQSPKYLFRKEGQNVTLSCEQNLNHDAMYWYRQDPGQGLRLIYYSQIVNDFQKGDIAEGYSVSREKKESFPLTVTSAQKNPTAFYLCASRGQPYEQYFGPGTRLTVT.

V is TRBV5-5 and J is TRBJ2-7; D may be TRBD2 (5 bases). The CDR3 is made up of 14 amino acids. Trimming left V 5 bases short and J 2 bases short, with 14 bases between. Germline values: CDR1 SGHKS, CDR2 YYEKEE (reference sequence). The CDR3 DNA is TGTGCCAGCAGTGCCGGGGTGAGTCCCTACGAGCAGTACTTC. Translated: CASSAGVSPYEQYF.

This sequence joins TRBV25-1 and TRBJ2-7; D is unresolved. The V and J ends lost 1 base and 5 bases respectively, with 6 bases between them. Germline assignment: CDR1 MGHDK and CDR2 SYGVNS. The CDR3 covers 12 residues. The CDR3 here is CASSEFGNEQYF. CDR3 nucleotide sequence: TGTGCCAGCAGTGAATTCGGTAACGAGCAGTACTTC.

V usage is TRBV6-6 and J usage is TRBJ2-4; D remains ambiguous. Germline CDR1 MNHNY, CDR2 SVGAGI (reference sequence). V was trimmed by 4 bases and J by 0 bases, leaving 13 bases between them. The CDR3 has 16 amino acids. CDR3 loop: CASSWVRDLAKNIQYF. The CDR3, as DNA: TGTGCCAGCAGTTGGGTCAGAGATCTAGCCAAAAACATTCAGTACTTC.

Remarks on this clone: One junction end does not reproduce the germline sequence, and a read error may be involved. The J gene is TRBJ2-3, the V gene TRBV7-3; D is perhaps TRBD2 (6 bases). The CDR3 extends over 11 amino acids. Per the germline V gene, CDR1 is SGHTA and CDR2 is FQGTGA. CDR3 sequence (DNA): TGTGCCAGCAGTCCGGGAGATAAGCAGTATTTT. Amino acid sequence: CASSPGDKQYF.

V gene TRBV11-2 combines with J gene TRBJ2-2, with 8 nucleotides matching TRBD1. The length of the CDR3 is 14 residues. Trimming took 8 bases from V and 0 from J; bases not matched to a gene: 2. The germline V gene encodes CDR1 SGHAT and CDR2 FQNNGV. CDR3 region: CASQGAPNTGELFF. The CDR3 DNA follows: TGTGCCAGCCAGGGGGCCCCGAACACCGGGGAGCTGTTTTTT.

The DNA of the CDR3 is TGTGCCAGCAGTGAACCAGGACAGCCGGCGGGCTACACCTTC. Translated: CASSEPGQPAGYTF. The chain combines TRBV6-1 with TRBJ1-2; maybe TRBD1 (6 bases). Germline V gene lookup returns CDR1 MNHNS and CDR2 SASEGT. This CDR3 is 14 amino acids long. The ends were cut back, 2 bases at V and 8 bases at J, with 15 bases in the middle.

J is TRBJ2-7 and V is TRBV30; D may be TRBD1 or TRBD2 (5 bases each). The V gene's germline CDR1 is GTSNPN and CDR2 SVGIG (reference sequence). V was cut by 2 bases and J by 4 bases, with 18 bases left in between. The CDR3 is made up of 15 amino acids. CDR3 sequence: CAWSLTGTGLYEQYF. CDR3 sequence (DNA): TGTGCCTGGAGTTTGACCGGGACGGGCTTGTACGAGCAGTACTTC.

The V and J genes are TRBV19 and TRBJ2-7; TRBD1 matches at 9 bases. Germline trimming cut 3 bases from V and 5 bases from J; bases unmatched to any gene: 5. The CDR3 consists of 14 residues. Germline loops: CDR1 LNHDA, CDR2 SQIVND (reference sequence). Written as DNA, the CDR3 is TGTGCCAGTAGTATCTCGGACAGGGGTCACGAGCAGTACTTC. Residues: CASSISDRGHEQYF.

A word on this clone: This same CDR3 is encoded by further DNA sequences in the sample. The chain carries TRBV11-2 and TRBJ2-7, with 9 positions matching TRBD2. The junction had 4 bases not matched to a gene; V was cut back by 3 bases and J by 7 bases. Per the germline V gene, CDR1 is SGHAT and CDR2 is FQNNGV. The CDR3 has 13 amino acids. CDR3 in amino acids: CASSLILAGEQYF. The CDR3 nucleotides read TGTGCCAGCAGCTTGATCCTAGCGGGGGAGCAGTACTTC.

For the CDR3, the DNA is TGCGCCAGCAGCCCGGGGGGAGCATCGGACACTGAAGCTTTCTTT. Amino acids: CASSPGGASDTEAFF. The V call is TRBV4-3, the J call TRBJ1-1; D possibly corresponds to TRBD1 (5 bases). Trimming left V 4 bases short and J 3 bases short, with 15 bases between. CDR1 LGHNA and CDR2 YSLEER come from the germline V gene. CDR3 length equals 15 residues.

The V and J genes are TRBV18 and TRBJ2-1, with TRBD1 as a possible D gene (7 bases). The germline V gene has CDR1 KGHSH and CDR2 LQKENI. The CDR3 covers 19 residues. Trimming removed 2 bases from V and 9 bases from J, with 29 bases in between. Here the CDR3 DNA reads TGTGCCAGCTCACCAGTCCTGTCGCAGACAGGGAGGACAGGAGGTGAGCAGTTCTTC. Residues: CASSPVLSQTGRTGGEQFF.

This chain joins TRBV10-3 and TRBJ1-1, with D unresolved. The germline V gene encodes CDR1 ENHRY and CDR2 SYGVKD. V lost 2 bases to trimming and J lost 1 base, with 5 bases between them. The length of the CDR3 is 13 residues. CDR3 sequence: CAISELGNTEAFF. DNA for the CDR3: TGTGCCATCAGTGAGCTGGGGAACACTGAAGCTTTCTTT.

V gene TRBV7-2 combines with J gene TRBJ2-3; TRBD1 agrees at 7 bases. Germline trimming cut 5 bases from V and 4 bases from J; bases unmatched to any gene: 3. Germline CDR1 and CDR2: SGHTA and FQGNSA. This CDR3 contains 13 residues. CDR3 sequence (DNA): TGTGCCAGCAGCCGGGACAGTGCAGATACGCAGTATTTT. Protein sequence: CASSRDSADTQYF.

This clone was seen a handful of times. The rearrangement links TRBV29-1 to TRBJ2-3; D possibly uses TRBD1 or TRBD2 (6 bases each). CDR1 is SQVTM, CDR2 ANQGSEA, per germline. Trimming cost V 6 bases and J 2 bases, with 15 bases left between them. The CDR3 length is 14 residues. DNA of the CDR3: TGCAGCGTGGGGGGCAAGGGGTTCACAGATACGCAGTATTTT. This encodes CSVGGKGFTDTQYF.

This rearrangement joins TRBV7-9 to TRBJ2-7; 8 bases are a match to TRBD2. Losses at the gene ends were 3 bases for V and 3 bases for J; bases not matched to a gene: 1. Germline CDR1 SEHNR, CDR2 FQNEAQ (reference sequence). The CDR3 sequence is 13 residues long. Here the CDR3 DNA reads TGTGCCAGCAGCTTCGGGGGGGTCTACGAGCAGTACTTC. Amino acids: CASSFGGVYEQYF.

The rearrangement uses TRBV5-1 and TRBJ2-5, with D maybe TRBD1 (6 bases). The CDR3 is 15 residues long. Germline loops: CDR1 SGHRS, CDR2 YFSETQ. Trimming removed 1 base from V and 5 bases from J, with 15 bases in between. The CDR3 reads CASSLLNRDGETQYF. As DNA, the CDR3 is TGCGCCAGCAGCTTGTTAAACAGGGATGGGGAGACCCAGTACTTC.

The CDR3 region has the DNA TGTGCCAGCAGGGGACAGCGAAACACCGGGGAGCTGTTTTTT. This gives the protein CASRGQRNTGELFF. The chain has TRBV6-1 and TRBJ2-2, with TRBD1 matching 7 bases. Germline assignment: CDR1 MNHNS and CDR2 SASEGT. V dropped 6 bases and J dropped 2; count of bases not matched to a gene: 3. The CDR3 totals 14 residues.

The rearrangement links TRBV9 to TRBJ2-7, with TRBD2 matching 11 bases. V lost 3 bases and J lost 4; bases outside the gene matches: 6. This CDR3 region has 15 residues. Germline CDR1 is SGDLS and CDR2 is YYNGEE. The CDR3 protein is CASSATSGGKYEQYF. The CDR3 DNA reads TGTGCCAGCAGCGCCACTAGCGGGGGAAAGTACGAGCAGTACTTC.

The chain uses TRBV6-5 and TRBJ2-2; possible D gene TRBD2, 5 bases. This CDR3 region has 15 residues. V lost 6 bases, J lost 1 base, and 12 bases lay in between. Germline assignment: CDR1 MNHEY and CDR2 SVGAGI. The CDR3 bases are TGTGCCAGCAGGCCTAACGGGGTGAACACCGGGGAGCTGTTTTTT. Translated, it gives CASRPNGVNTGELFF.

In its sample, this clone was seen a few times. The CDR3 here is CARRSRKGMRNTEAFF. As DNA, the CDR3 is TGTGCCAGAAGATCTAGAAAGGGTATGAGGAACACTGAAGCTTTCTTT. The chain recombines TRBV5-3 with TRBJ1-1; unclear D gene. TRBV5-3 is an ORF for which the function is uncertain. CDR3 length: 16 amino acids. V lost 5 bases and J 1 base, leaving 18 bases between the germline ends.

The chain employs TRBV4-3 and TRBJ2-1, with D possibly being TRBD2 (5 bases). Germline-derived CDR1 and CDR2 are LGHNA and YSLEER. Trimming removed 0 bases at V and 3 bases at J, with 9 bases between. The CDR3 is 15 residues long. For the CDR3, the DNA is TGCGCCAGCAGCCAAGATGAACGGGGCTACAATGAGCAGTTCTTC. Protein sequence: CASSQDERGYNEQFF.

The chain is built from TRBV6-5 and TRBJ2-7; 8 bases match TRBD2. The germline CDR1 and CDR2 sequences are MNHEY and SVGAGI. V was clipped by 6 bases and J by 1 base; unmatched bases: 8. CDR3 size: 15 residues. The CDR3 coding sequence is TGTGCCAGCAGCCGTAGCGGGACCTTATCCTACGAGCAGTACTTC. Amino acid sequence: CASSRSGTLSYEQYF.

The rearrangement uses TRBV18 and TRBJ2-1; perhaps D is TRBD1 or TRBD2 (5 bases each). CDR3 size: 11 residues. Trimming stripped 6 bases from V and 8 bases from J, with 8 bases between. Germline V gene data show CDR1 as KGHSH and CDR2 as LQKENI. Here the CDR3 reads CASSPGHEQFF. CDR3 DNA sequence: TGTGCCAGCTCCCCGGGACATGAGCAGTTCTTC.

The chain has TRBV28 and TRBJ1-1; D unclear. V shed 6 bases and J shed 5 bases, with 16 bases lying between them. The CDR3 totals 14 residues. The germline CDR1 and CDR2 sequences are MDHEN and SYDVKM. CDR3 loop: CASSPLHRGTEAFF. CDR3 DNA: TGTGCCAGCAGCCCACTACATAGAGGGACTGAAGCTTTCTTT.

Here the CDR3 reads CASSGGTGNYEQYF. The CDR3 DNA is TGTGCCAGCAGTGGAGGGACAGGGAACTACGAGCAGTACTTC. The rearrangement joins TRBV6-1 to TRBJ2-7; 9 nucleotides line up with TRBD1. V was clipped by 4 bases and J by 3 bases; unmatched bases: 4. The CDR3 loop spans 14 amino acids. The germline V gene has CDR1 MNHNS and CDR2 SASEGT.

This clone was counted a single time. Other DNA variants within this sample encode the same CDR3. The chain has TRBV20-1 and TRBJ1-1; a possible D gene is TRBD1 (6 bases). The ends were cut back, 6 bases at V and 4 bases at J, with 9 bases in the middle. This CDR3 is built from 11 residues. The germline V gene has CDR1 DFQATT and CDR2 SNEGSKA (reference sequence). CDR3 nucleotide sequence: TGCAGTGCGCGGACAGTCACTGAAGCTTTCTTT. This translates into CSARTVTEAFF.

This clone was counted once. This chain links TRBV2 with TRBJ1-1; possibly TRBD1 for D (5 bases). Germline assignment: CDR1 SNHLY and CDR2 FYNNEI. This CDR3 comprises 14 residues. The V end lost 5 bases, the J end lost 4 bases, and 14 bases lay between the germline ends. The CDR3 reads CASSPRGGSTEAFF. For the CDR3, the DNA is TGTGCCAGCAGTCCACGGGGGGGAAGCACTGAAGCTTTCTTT.